In its sample, the clone carrying this T cell receptor (beta chain) was seen a few times. Its antigen is not identified. This sample is drawn from a study of CD8 T cells in ankylosing spondylitis. Trimming took 7 bases from V and 8 from J, leaving 15 bases between them. CDR1 and CDR2 (germline): SGHDT, YYEEEE. This CDR3 comprises 13 residues. Study-wide results and caveats: Relatively rare in peripheral blood, disease-linked clones were also CD8+. The study identified a TCR beta motif of roughly eight highly homologous variants that appeared characteristic of ankylosing spondylitis blood. Previous work reported some of these motif variants in the synovial fluid and blood of reactive arthritis. In ankylosing spondylitis patients, matched synovial fluid reportedly showed significant enrichment of disease-linked clones.

Quantitative 5'-RACE was performed with molecular barcodes, and it yielded the TCR beta libraries. TCRdb reprocessed the 5' RACE reads via MiXCR and lists one record per CDR3 protein. Of some 220,000 distinct CDR3 sequences in the sample, 7.3% were seen once. The V gene is TRBV5-6, the J gene TRBJ1-4; D is possibly TRBD1 (5 bases). Material: blood, either unsorted or a sorted T cell fraction (not recorded which). This TCR came from a male donor with ankylosing spondylitis. In DNA, the CDR3 is TGTGCCAGCGAGGGGCAGGGCCTCGAAAAACTGTTTTTT. Its protein is CASEGQGLEKLFF.